This T cell receptor (beta chain) was captured in a study of blood T cell repertoires in COVID-19. V gave up 4 bases and J gave up 2 bases, with 12 bases separating them. Looked up from germline, CDR1 is SGHRS and CDR2 is YFSETQ. The CDR3 is 14 amino acids. Sequencing used immunoSEQ multiplex PCR; TCRdb keeps in-frame clones, though not all of them. The table has some 250,000 clones, around 85% seen once. Sequencing used peripheral blood. This clonotype originated in a woman in her twenties or thirties with COVID-19, enrolled during active disease. The chain links TRBV5-1 to TRBJ2-5; perhaps TRBD2 as D (5 bases). CDR3 coding DNA: TGCGCCAGCAGCGTTCTAGCAGTTCAAGAGACCCAGTACTTC. This codes for CASSVLAVQETQYF.